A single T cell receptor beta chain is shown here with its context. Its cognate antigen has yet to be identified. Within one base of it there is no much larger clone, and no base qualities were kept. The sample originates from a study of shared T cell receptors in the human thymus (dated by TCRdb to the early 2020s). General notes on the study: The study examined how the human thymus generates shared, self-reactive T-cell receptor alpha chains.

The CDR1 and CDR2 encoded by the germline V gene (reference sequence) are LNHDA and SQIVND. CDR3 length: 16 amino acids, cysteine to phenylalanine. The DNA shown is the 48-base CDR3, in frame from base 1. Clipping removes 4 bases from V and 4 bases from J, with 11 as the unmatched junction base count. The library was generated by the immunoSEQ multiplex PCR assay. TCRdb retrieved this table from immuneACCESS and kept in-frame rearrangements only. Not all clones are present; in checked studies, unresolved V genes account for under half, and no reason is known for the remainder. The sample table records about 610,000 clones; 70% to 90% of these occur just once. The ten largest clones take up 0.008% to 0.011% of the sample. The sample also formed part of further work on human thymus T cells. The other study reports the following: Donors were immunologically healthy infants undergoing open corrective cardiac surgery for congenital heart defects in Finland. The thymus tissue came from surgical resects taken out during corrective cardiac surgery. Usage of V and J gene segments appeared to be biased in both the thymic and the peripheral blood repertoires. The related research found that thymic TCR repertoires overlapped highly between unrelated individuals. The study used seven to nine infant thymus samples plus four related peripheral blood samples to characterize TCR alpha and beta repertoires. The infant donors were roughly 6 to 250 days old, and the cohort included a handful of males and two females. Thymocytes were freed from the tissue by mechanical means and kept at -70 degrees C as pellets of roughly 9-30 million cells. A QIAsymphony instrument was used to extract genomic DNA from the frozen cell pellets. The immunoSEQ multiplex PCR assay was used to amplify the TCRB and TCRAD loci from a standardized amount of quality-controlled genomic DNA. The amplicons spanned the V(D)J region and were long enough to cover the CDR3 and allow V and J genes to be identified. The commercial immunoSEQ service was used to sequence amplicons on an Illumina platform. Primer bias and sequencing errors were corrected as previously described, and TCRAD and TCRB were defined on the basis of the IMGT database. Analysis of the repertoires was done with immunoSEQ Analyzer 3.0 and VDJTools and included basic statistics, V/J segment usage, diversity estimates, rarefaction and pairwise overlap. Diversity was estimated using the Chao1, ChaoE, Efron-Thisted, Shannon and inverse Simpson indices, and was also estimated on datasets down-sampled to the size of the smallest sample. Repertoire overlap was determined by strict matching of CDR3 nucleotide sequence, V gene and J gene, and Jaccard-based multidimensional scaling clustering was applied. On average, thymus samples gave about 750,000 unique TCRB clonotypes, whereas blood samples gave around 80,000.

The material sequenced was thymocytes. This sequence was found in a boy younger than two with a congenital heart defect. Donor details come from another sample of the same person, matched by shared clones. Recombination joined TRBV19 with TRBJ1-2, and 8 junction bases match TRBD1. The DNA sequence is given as TGTGCCAGTAGTACAGGGGGCGCGTTGCTAGGCTATGGCTACACCTTC. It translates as CASSTGGALLGYGYTF.